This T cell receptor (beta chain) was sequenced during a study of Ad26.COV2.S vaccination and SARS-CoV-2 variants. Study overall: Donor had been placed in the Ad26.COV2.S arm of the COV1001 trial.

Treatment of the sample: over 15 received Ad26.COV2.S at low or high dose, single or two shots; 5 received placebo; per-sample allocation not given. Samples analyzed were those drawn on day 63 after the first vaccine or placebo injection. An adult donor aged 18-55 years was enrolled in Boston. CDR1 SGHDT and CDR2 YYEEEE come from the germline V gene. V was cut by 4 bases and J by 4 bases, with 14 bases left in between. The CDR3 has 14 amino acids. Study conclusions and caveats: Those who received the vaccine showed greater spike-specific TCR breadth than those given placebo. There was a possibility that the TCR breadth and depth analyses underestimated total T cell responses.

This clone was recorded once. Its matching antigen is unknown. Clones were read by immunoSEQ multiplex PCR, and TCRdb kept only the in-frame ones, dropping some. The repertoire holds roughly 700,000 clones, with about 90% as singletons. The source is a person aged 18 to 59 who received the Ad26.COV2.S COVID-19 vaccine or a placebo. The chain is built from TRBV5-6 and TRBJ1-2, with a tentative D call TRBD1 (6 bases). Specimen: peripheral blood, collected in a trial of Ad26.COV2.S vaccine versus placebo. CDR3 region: CASSGYRDLYGYTF. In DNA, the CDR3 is TGTGCCAGCAGCGGGTACAGGGATCTCTATGGCTACACCTTC.